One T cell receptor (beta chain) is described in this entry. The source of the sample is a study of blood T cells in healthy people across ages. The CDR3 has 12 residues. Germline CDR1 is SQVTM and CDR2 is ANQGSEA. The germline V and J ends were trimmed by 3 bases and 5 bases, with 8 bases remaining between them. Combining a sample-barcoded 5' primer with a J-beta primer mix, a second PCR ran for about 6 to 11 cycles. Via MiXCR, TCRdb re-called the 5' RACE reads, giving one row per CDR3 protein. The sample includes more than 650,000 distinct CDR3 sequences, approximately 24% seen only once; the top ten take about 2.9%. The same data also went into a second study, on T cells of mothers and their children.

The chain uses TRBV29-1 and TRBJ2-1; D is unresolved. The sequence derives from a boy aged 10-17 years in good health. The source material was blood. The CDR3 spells CSVDVRDNEQFF. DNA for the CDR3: TGCAGCGTTGACGTCCGCGACAATGAGCAGTTCTTC.